The next 2 T cell receptor beta chains were all read from a single sample in a study of blood T cell repertoires in COVID-19. Data came from immunoSEQ multiplex PCR; TCRdb stores just in-frame clones and leaves some out. The data show 130,000 or so clones, more than 75% seen once. Sequenced sample: peripheral blood. These receptor sequences come from a man aged 45-65 years with active COVID-19.

The rearrangement joins TRBV6-4 to TRBJ2-1; 14 bases fit TRBD2. Trimming took 5 bases from V and 7 from J; bases not matched to a gene: 7. CDR1 MRHNA and CDR2 SNTAGT come from the germline V gene. The CDR3 totals 16 residues. In nucleotides, the CDR3 is TGTGCCAGCAGTAATGGCGGACTAGCGGGGGGAAATGAGCAGTTCTTC. Encoded protein: CASSNGGLAGGNEQFF.

This chain connects TRBV20-1 to TRBJ2-1; D is perhaps TRBD2 (5 bases). The ends were cut back, 5 bases at V and 1 base at J, with 12 bases in the middle. Looked up from germline, CDR1 is DFQATT and CDR2 is SNEGSKA (reference sequence). The CDR3 sequence is 14 residues long. CDR3 in amino acids: CSARDYRSYNEQFF. CDR3 coding DNA: TGCAGTGCTCGTGACTACCGATCCTACAATGAGCAGTTCTTC.